These T cell receptor beta chains were read from a single sample in a study of T-cell memory formation after mild COVID-19. TCRdb ran MiXCR on the 5' RACE reads and lists one entry per CDR3 protein. Of some 100,000 distinct CDR3 sequences listed, 11% are singletons. Material for sequencing was PBMCs or a T cell subset sorted from them (not recorded which). The receptors shown here come from a man between 18 and 29 years old who had mild COVID-19 (a few samples of this study predate the infection). Cell type and time point are not known. Both conserved end residues are part of each CDR3. D genes are given only for firm matches. Expanded clones are given a class, and other clones once, few, many or no size at all.

j_call clone_size v_call d_call cdr3_aa cdr3_nt
TRBJ2-5 NA TRBV6-6 TRBD2 CASSYGLAAIQETQYF TGTGCCAGCAGTTACGGACTAGCGGCGATACAAGAGACCCAGTACTTC
TRBJ2-3 many TRBV9 NA CASSVGAVDPDTQYF TGTGCCAGCAGCGTCGGAGCTGTGGATCCAGATACGCAGTATTTT
TRBJ1-5 few TRBV6-5 NA CASSYSGVNQPQHF TGTGCCAGCAGTTACTCGGGGGTTAATCAGCCCCAGCATTTT
TRBJ2-6 once TRBV9 NA CASSGRVGANVLTF TGTGCCAGCAGCGGCAGGGTTGGGGCCAACGTCCTGACTTTC
TRBJ2-2 NA TRBV4-1 NA CASSPRGAGELFF TGCGCCAGCAGTCCCCGGGGTGCCGGGGAGCTGTTTTTT
TRBJ2-5 NA TRBV4-3 TRBD1 CASSQYEGARETQYF TGCGCCAGCAGCCAATATGAGGGGGCAAGAGAGACCCAGTACTTC
TRBJ2-3 NA TRBV5-1 TRBD2 CASSGYSGGFTDTQYF TGCGCCAGCAGCGGATATAGCGGGGGCTTCACAGATACGCAGTATTTT
TRBJ2-1 many TRBV7-9 TRBD2 CASKGTSGHYNEQFF TGTGCCAGCAAAGGGACTAGCGGTCACTACAATGAGCAGTTCTTC
TRBJ2-7 many TRBV6-5 NA CASPGPKGEEQYF TGTGCCAGCCCCGGCCCAAAGGGGGAAGAGCAGTACTTC
TRBJ2-1 few TRBV7-9 NA CASSFPRDEQFF TGTGCCAGCAGCTTCCCCCGAGATGAGCAGTTCTTC
TRBJ2-1 many TRBV7-9 NA CASSLSGNEQFF TGTGCCAGCAGTCTAAGCGGGAATGAGCAGTTCTTC
TRBJ1-1 few TRBV6-2/TRBV6-3 NA CASIPTWGNTEAFF TGTGCCAGCATCCCAACCTGGGGGAACACTGAAGCTTTCTTT
TRBJ2-7 many TRBV7-9 NA CASSLIQGNSYEQYF TGTGCCAGCAGCTTAATCCAGGGGAACTCCTACGAGCAGTACTTC
TRBJ2-3 few TRBV7-9 TRBD2 CASSFTSGGNTDTQYF TGTGCCAGCAGCTTCACTAGCGGGGGGAACACAGATACGCAGTATTTT
TRBJ2-2 NA TRBV12-3/TRBV12-4 NA CASSLGGRGELFF TGTGCCAGCAGTTTGGGGGGGCGTGGGGAGCTGTTTTTT
TRBJ1-6 NA TRBV7-9 NA CASSHEDTNSPLHF TGTGCCAGCAGCCACGAGGACACTAATTCACCCCTCCACTTT
TRBJ1-2 NA TRBV6-6 NA CASSYEELARDGYTF TGTGCCAGCAGTTACGAAGAGCTGGCCCGGGATGGCTACACCTTC
TRBJ1-2 few TRBV12-3/TRBV12-4 NA CASSTRGSNGYTF TGTGCCAGCAGCACCAGGGGTTCGAATGGCTACACCTTC
TRBJ2-1 NA TRBV24-1 TRBD1 CATSGTQRTGYNEQFF TGTGCCACCAGTGGGACCCAAAGGACAGGGTACAATGAGCAGTTCTTC
TRBJ2-1 NA TRBV7-2 NA CASSLDGLYNEQFF TGTGCCAGCAGCTTAGATGGCCTCTACAATGAGCAGTTCTTC
TRBJ2-1 NA TRBV5-1 TRBD1 CASSPISGTGGLDEQFF TGCGCCAGCAGCCCTATTTCCGGGACAGGGGGCTTAGATGAGCAGTTCTTC
TRBJ2-7 few TRBV7-9 TRBD1 CASSSGQGWYEQYF TGTGCCAGCAGCTCCGGACAGGGGTGGTACGAGCAGTACTTC
TRBJ2-7 few TRBV2 NA CAATDNLSYEQYF TGTGCCGCGACAGATAACCTTTCCTACGAGCAGTACTTC
TRBJ2-1 many TRBV7-2 NA CASSLGTYNEQFF TGTGCCAGCAGCTTAGGCACCTACAATGAGCAGTTCTTC
TRBJ2-2 NA TRBV29-1 TRBD1 CSARGSGELFF TGCAGCGCCAGGGGGTCCGGGGAGCTGTTTTTT
TRBJ1-2 NA TRBV5-5 NA CASSLELANYGYTF TGTGCCAGCAGCTTGGAGCTAGCTAACTATGGCTACACCTTC
TRBJ2-3 NA TRBV12-5 NA CASGMTVHTDTQYF TGTGCTAGTGGTATGACAGTACACACAGATACGCAGTATTTT
TRBJ2-5 few TRBV7-9 TRBD1 CASRTGGALETQYF TGTGCCAGCAGGACAGGGGGGGCACTCGAGACCCAGTACTTC
TRBJ2-3 few TRBV12-3/TRBV12-4 NA CASSPSSGQGTQYF TGTGCCAGCAGCCCATCTAGCGGACAGGGTACGCAGTATTTT
TRBJ1-2 few TRBV7-9 NA CASSAFANYGYTF TGTGCCAGCAGCGCGTTTGCGAACTATGGCTACACCTTC
TRBJ2-7 NA TRBV5-1 NA CASSLVQATYEQYF TGCGCCAGCAGCTTGGTGCAGGCGACCTACGAGCAGTACTTC
TRBJ2-1 NA TRBV4-3 NA CASSQDQGGWRNEQFF TGCGCCAGCAGCCAAGATCAGGGAGGATGGCGCAATGAGCAGTTCTTC
TRBJ2-2 NA TRBV3-1 NA CASSRGGANTGELFF TGTGCCAGCAGCCGGGGGGGCGCGAACACCGGGGAGCTGTTTTTT
TRBJ2-7 NA TRBV6-6 NA CASSLTYQGEQYF TGTGCCAGCAGTCTGACGTATCAAGGGGAGCAGTACTTC
TRBJ1-1 NA TRBV7-9 NA CASSPAPAEAFF TGTGCCAGCAGCCCGGCCCCGGCTGAAGCTTTCTTT
TRBJ2-3 NA TRBV7-9 TRBD1 CASSPGQGADTQYF TGTGCCAGCAGCCCGGGACAGGGTGCAGATACGCAGTATTTT
TRBJ2-5 few TRBV6-2/TRBV6-3 NA CASSHPSDSPETQYF TGTGCCAGCAGTCACCCTAGTGACAGCCCTGAGACCCAGTACTTC
TRBJ2-5 many TRBV29-1 NA CSVGWLNQETQYF TGCAGCGTTGGTTGGCTCAATCAAGAGACCCAGTACTTC
TRBJ2-1 many TRBV27 TRBD2 CASRGTGAVFQRGALVGNEQFF TGTGCCAGCAGGGGTACGGGGGCGGTTTTCCAGCGGGGGGCCCTTGTAGGCAATGAGCAGTTCTTC
TRBJ2-7 NA TRBV7-9 NA CASSTTVSYEQYF TGTGCCAGCAGCACGACAGTCTCCTACGAGCAGTACTTC
TRBJ2-7 few TRBV19 NA CASSSGTLSYEQYF TGTGCCAGTTCCTCCGGGACATTGTCCTACGAGCAGTACTTC
TRBJ1-6 NA TRBV6-5 NA CASSQIQSPLHF TGTGCCAGCAGTCAAATTCAGTCACCCCTCCACTTT
TRBJ2-3 few TRBV4-3 TRBD1 CASSPLTGRTDTQYF TGCGCCAGCAGCCCGTTGACAGGGCGCACAGATACGCAGTATTTT
TRBJ2-7 few TRBV15 NA CATSNSTGTDYYEQYF TGTGCCACCAGCAACTCAACCGGGACGGACTACTACGAGCAGTACTTC
TRBJ2-3 few TRBV6-6 NA CASSYSETTSTDTQYF TGTGCCAGCAGTTACTCCGAGACTACCAGCACAGATACGCAGTATTTT
TRBJ2-1 many TRBV15 NA CATSRASEVPEQFF TGTGCCACCAGCAGAGCCTCTGAGGTACCTGAGCAGTTCTTC
TRBJ1-6 NA TRBV6-5 TRBD1 CASTHRDRGLSPLHF TGTGCCAGCACCCACAGGGACAGGGGACTTTCACCCCTCCACTTT
TRBJ2-7 many TRBV5-1 NA CASSLGERPYEQYF TGCGCCAGCAGCTTGGGGGAGAGACCCTACGAGCAGTACTTC
TRBJ2-7 NA TRBV30 NA CAWSRGGEQYF TGTGCCTGGAGTCGAGGGGGCGAGCAGTACTTC
TRBJ1-2 NA TRBV7-9 NA CASSAGRANYGYTF TGTGCCAGCAGCGCGGGGCGAGCTAACTATGGCTACACCTTC
TRBJ1-1 many TRBV6-5 NA CASSYSGTQNTEAFF TGTGCCAGCAGTTACTCCGGGACACAGAACACTGAAGCTTTCTTT
TRBJ2-2 few TRBV4-2 TRBD1 CASSHRDRGQSGELFF TGTGCCAGCAGCCATCGGGACAGGGGGCAGTCCGGGGAGCTGTTTTTT
TRBJ1-1 NA TRBV6-5 NA CASSRPGHNNAFF TGTGCCAGCAGTAGACCAGGGCATAACAATGCTTTCTTT
TRBJ2-1 few TRBV7-8 NA CASSLDKGHNEQFF TGTGCCAGCAGCTTAGACAAGGGGCACAATGAGCAGTTCTTC
TRBJ1-1 few TRBV4-3 NA CASSQVFTGTEAFF TGCGCCAGCAGCCAAGTTTTCACCGGTACTGAAGCTTTCTTT
TRBJ1-5 few TRBV5-6 TRBD1 CASSLGDRQPQHF TGTGCCAGCAGCTTGGGGGACAGACAGCCCCAGCATTTT
TRBJ2-7 few TRBV5-6 TRBD2 CASSEWRGAPNYEQYF TGTGCCAGCAGCGAATGGCGGGGGGCCCCCAACTACGAGCAGTACTTC